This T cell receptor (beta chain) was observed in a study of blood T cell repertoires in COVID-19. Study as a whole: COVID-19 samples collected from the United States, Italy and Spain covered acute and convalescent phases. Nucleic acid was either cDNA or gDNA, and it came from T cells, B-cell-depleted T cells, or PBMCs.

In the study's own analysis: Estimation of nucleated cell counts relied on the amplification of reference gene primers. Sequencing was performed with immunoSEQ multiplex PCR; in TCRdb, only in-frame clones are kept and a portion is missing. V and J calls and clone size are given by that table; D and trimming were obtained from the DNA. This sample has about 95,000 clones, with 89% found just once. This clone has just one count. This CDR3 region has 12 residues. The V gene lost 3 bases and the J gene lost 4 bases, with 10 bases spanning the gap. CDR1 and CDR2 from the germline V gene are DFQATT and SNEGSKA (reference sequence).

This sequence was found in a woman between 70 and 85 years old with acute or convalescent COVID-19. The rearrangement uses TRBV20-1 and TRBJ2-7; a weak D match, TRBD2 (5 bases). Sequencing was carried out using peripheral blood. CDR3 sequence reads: CSASLDWYEQYV. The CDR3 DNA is TGCAGTGCTAGTCTGGACTGGTACGAGCAGTACGTC.